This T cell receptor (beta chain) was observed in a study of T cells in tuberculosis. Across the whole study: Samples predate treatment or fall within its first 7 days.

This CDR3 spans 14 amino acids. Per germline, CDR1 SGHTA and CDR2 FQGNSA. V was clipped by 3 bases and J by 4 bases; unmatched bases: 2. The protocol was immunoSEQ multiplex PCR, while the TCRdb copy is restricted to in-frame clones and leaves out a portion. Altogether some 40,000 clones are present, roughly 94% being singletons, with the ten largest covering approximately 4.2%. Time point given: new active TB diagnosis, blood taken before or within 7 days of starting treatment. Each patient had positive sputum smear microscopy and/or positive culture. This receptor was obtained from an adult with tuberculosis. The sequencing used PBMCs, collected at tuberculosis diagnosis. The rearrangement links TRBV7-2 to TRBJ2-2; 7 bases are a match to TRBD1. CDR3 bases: TGTGCCAGCAGCTTTGACAGGGCCACCGGGGAGCTGTTTTTT. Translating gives CASSFDRATGELFF.